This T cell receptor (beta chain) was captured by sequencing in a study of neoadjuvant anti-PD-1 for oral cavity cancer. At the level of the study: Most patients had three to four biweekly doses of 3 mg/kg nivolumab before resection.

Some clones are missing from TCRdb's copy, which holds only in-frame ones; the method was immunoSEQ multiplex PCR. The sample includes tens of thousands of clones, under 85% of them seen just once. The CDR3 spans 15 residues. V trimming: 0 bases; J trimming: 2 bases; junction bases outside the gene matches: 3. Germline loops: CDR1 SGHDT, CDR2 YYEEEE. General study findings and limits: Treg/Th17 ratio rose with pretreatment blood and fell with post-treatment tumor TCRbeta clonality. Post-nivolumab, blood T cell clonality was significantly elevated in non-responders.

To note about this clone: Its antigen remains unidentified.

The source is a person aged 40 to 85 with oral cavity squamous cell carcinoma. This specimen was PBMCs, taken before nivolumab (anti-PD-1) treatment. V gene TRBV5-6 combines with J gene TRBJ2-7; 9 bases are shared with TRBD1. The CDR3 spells CASSLATGGAYEQYF. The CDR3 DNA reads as TGTGCCAGCAGCTTGGCCACAGGGGGCGCCTACGAGCAGTACTTC.